The entry that follows covers one T cell receptor beta chain sequence. These data originate in a study of blood T cell repertoires in COVID-19. Looking at the study overall: The United States, Italy and Spain were the sources of the acute and convalescent COVID-19 samples.

With V trimmed by 3 bases and J by 0 bases, 5 bases remained unmatched. Germline V CDR1 and CDR2: SNHLY, FYNNEI. The CDR3 sequence is 16 residues long. Original methodology: Reference gene primers were amplified, and this amplification served to estimate nucleated cell counts. Assay: immunoSEQ multiplex PCR; the TCRdb copy retains only in-frame clones and omits some. From that table come the V and J calls and clone size; the DNA was used to work out D and trimming. Of some 300,000 clones in the sample, around nine tenths were seen once. This sequence joins TRBV2 and TRBJ1-5; 7 nucleotides line up with TRBD1. This receptor was obtained from a man between 65 and 85 years old with acute or convalescent COVID-19. What was sequenced was peripheral blood. The CDR3 nucleotides read TGTGCCAGCAGTGAGCAGGGGGAAAGTAGCAATCAGCCCCAGCATTTT. Translated: CASSEQGESSNQPQHF.